This entry features one T cell receptor (beta chain) sequence. Its antigen is as yet unknown. This was a survey-level run. Up to 500,000 reads were sequenced per sample. TCRdb's table, derived via immunoSEQ multiplex PCR, lists solely in-frame clones and lacks some. The data hold 57,000 or so clones, with about 89% observed a single time. These data belong to a study of pediatric ulcerative colitis. Overall study findings and caveats: Blood-rectal clonal overlap within each person was significantly higher in ulcerative colitis patients than controls.

The CDR3 loop spans 17 amino acids. V shed 4 bases and J 7 bases; nucleotides not matched to a gene: 12. Looked up from germline, CDR1 is MNHNS and CDR2 is SASEGT. The rearrangement joins TRBV6-1 to TRBJ1-5; 11 positions match TRBD1. The sequence was collected from a boy aged 5-17 years who was a control in a study of pediatric ulcerative colitis. The source material was blood. The CDR3 loop reads CASSAGQGARWRQPQHF. The CDR3 DNA reads as TGTGCCAGCAGTGCAGGACAGGGGGCGCGGTGGCGGCAGCCCCAGCATTTT.